This entry features one T cell receptor (beta chain) sequence. Method: immunoSEQ multiplex PCR; TCRdb's copy keeps in-frame clones and lacks some. This table holds 110,000 or so clones, more than 75% found once. This sample was included in a study of T cell responses to AZD1222 COVID-19 vaccine. Doses given second, at about 4 or about 12 weeks, were pooled. Germline lookup yields CDR1 SGHRS and CDR2 YFSETQ. This CDR3 contains 16 residues. The trim removed 2 bases at V and 7 bases at J, leaving 5 bases unmatched. The sequence derives from an adult who received the AZD1222 COVID-19 vaccine. The chain couples TRBV5-1 to TRBJ2-1, with TRBD2 matching over 14 bases. Specimen: peripheral blood, collected 28 days after the second AZD1222 dose. Here the CDR3 reads CASSLGGLAGGNEQFF. The CDR3 nucleotides read TGCGCCAGCAGCTTAGGCGGACTAGCGGGAGGAAATGAGCAGTTCTTC.